This is a list of T cell receptor beta chains from one sample in a study of cytomegalovirus exposure and HLA in healthy donors. Assay: immunoSEQ multiplex PCR; the TCRdb copy retains only in-frame clones and omits some. This sample has about 190,000 clones; about 87% occur once, and the top ten carry under 2%. Material: PBMCs. Receptors were obtained from a woman between 18 and 29 years old in good health and CMV-seronegative. CDR3s include the opening cysteine and the closing phenylalanine or tryptophan. Fields, in order: CDR3 DNA, CDR3 protein, J gene, clone size, D gene, V gene, CDR3 length. The D gene is left open where the match is weak. Size tells how often a clone was seen (once, few, many) or the class of an expanded clone, and some rows leave it out.

DNA: TGTGCCAGCTCAGCTCTTACAGGGACAGATTATGGCTACACCTTC; CDR3: CASSALTGTDYGYTF; J: TRBJ1-2; size: .; D: TRBD1; V: TRBV27; length: 15
DNA: TGTGCCAGCAGCTTAGGACTGACAACTAATGAAAAACTGTTTTTT; CDR3: CASSLGLTTNEKLFF; J: TRBJ1-4; size: .; D: .; V: TRBV13; length: 15
DNA: TGCAGTGCTCGGGGGGCCGGGGAGCTGTTTTTT; CDR3: CSARGAGELFF; J: TRBJ2-2; size: .; D: TRBD2; V: TRBV20-1; length: 11
DNA: TGTGCCAGCTCACCCTTGGACATTGCAACTAATGAAAAACTGTTTTTT; CDR3: CASSPLDIATNEKLFF; J: TRBJ1-4; size: .; D: .; V: TRBV18; length: 16
DNA: TGTGCCAGCAGTTGGGGCGGGAGGGGTCGGGACATTCAGTACTTC; CDR3: CASSWGGRGRDIQYF; J: TRBJ2-4; size: .; D: TRBD2; V: TRBV6-5; length: 15
DNA: TGTGCCATCAGTGAGTCCACCGCGACTAATGAGCAGTTCTTC; CDR3: CAISESTATNEQFF; J: TRBJ2-1; size: once; D: .; V: TRBV10-3; length: 14
DNA: TGCGCCAGCAGCTTTGACAGGGCGGACATTCAGTACTTC; CDR3: CASSFDRADIQYF; J: TRBJ2-4; size: .; D: TRBD1; V: TRBV4-1; length: 13
DNA: TGTGCCTGGAGTGAGACAGGAGACACTGAAGCTTTCTTT; CDR3: CAWSETGDTEAFF; J: TRBJ1-1; size: .; D: .; V: TRBV30; length: 13
DNA: TGTGCCAGCAGTCCCCGGGCCGGGACAGATGGCTACACCTTC; CDR3: CASSPRAGTDGYTF; J: TRBJ1-2; size: .; D: TRBD1; V: TRBV6-5; length: 14
DNA: TGTGCCAGCAGCGCGTGGACTAGCGGGAGAATTGAGCAGTTCTTC; CDR3: CASSAWTSGRIEQFF; J: TRBJ2-1; size: .; D: TRBD2; V: TRBV9; length: 15
DNA: TGTGCCAGCAGCTTGGGACAGGGCAGAAGCGCGGGTGGCACTGAAGCTTTCTTT; CDR3: CASSLGQGRSAGGTEAFF; J: TRBJ1-1; size: .; D: TRBD1; V: TRBV11-2; length: 18
DNA: TGTGCCAGCAGCTCCCGGACAGGTATCGCTGGAAACACCATATATTTT; CDR3: CASSSRTGIAGNTIYF; J: TRBJ1-3; size: .; D: TRBD1; V: TRBV7-2; length: 16
DNA: TGTGCCAGCAGCCTAGGAGAGAAAAACATTCAGTACTTC; CDR3: CASSLGEKNIQYF; J: TRBJ2-4; size: .; D: .; V: TRBV2; length: 13
DNA: TGTTCCAGCCGGGACTCCGGCTACGAGCAGTACTTC; CDR3: CSSRDSGYEQYF; J: TRBJ2-7; size: .; D: .; V: TRBV7-9; length: 12